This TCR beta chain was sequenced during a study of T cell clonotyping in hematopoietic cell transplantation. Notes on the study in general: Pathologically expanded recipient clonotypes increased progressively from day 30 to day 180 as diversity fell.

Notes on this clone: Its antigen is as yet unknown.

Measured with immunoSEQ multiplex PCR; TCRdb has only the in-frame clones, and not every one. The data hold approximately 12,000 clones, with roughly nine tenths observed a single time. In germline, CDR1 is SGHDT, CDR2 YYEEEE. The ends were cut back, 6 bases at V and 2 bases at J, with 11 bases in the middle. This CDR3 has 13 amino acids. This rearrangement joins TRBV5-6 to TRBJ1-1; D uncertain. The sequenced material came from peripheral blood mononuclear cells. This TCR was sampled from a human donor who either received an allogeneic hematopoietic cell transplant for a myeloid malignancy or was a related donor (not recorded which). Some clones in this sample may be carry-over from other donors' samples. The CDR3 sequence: CASTLSPNTEAFF. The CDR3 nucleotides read TGTGCCAGCACCCTATCGCCAAACACTGAAGCTTTCTTT.